The 3 T cell receptor beta chains below were found in one sample sequenced in a study of T cells in Graves' hyperthyroidism and ophthalmopathy (dated by TCRdb to about 2019). Library preparation used multiplex PCR. Sequencing instrument: Illumina HiSeq 2000. Amplification of TCR beta CDR3 regions was carried out from RNA transcripts. The first round of RT-PCR for the TCR CDR3 was performed with the HTBI primer set and the Qiagen OneStep RT-PCR kit. Clones were called with MiXCR by TCRdb after fastp trimmed the public reads at Q25, and only in-frame beta chains were retained. When rows share a CDR3 protein, they turn into one entry using the most common DNA and genes. The sample table lists around 300,000 distinct CDR3 sequences, about 14% of them with a count of one. Of the sample, approximately 7.8% falls within the top ten clones. The source material was blood. These receptors came from a woman in her 30s with Graves' hyperthyroidism that later progressed to Graves' ophthalmopathy.

This clonotype was seen repeatedly, ten times or more. The chain joins TRBV20-1 to TRBJ2-7, with D perhaps matching TRBD1 or TRBD2 (5 bases each). The germline V and J ends were trimmed by 3 bases and 2 bases, with 17 bases remaining between them. Germline lookup yields CDR1 DFQATT and CDR2 SNEGSKA (reference sequence). The CDR3 totals 15 residues. The CDR3 here is CSAREVGTDTYEQYF. CDR3 DNA: TGCAGTGCTAGGGAGGTAGGGACGGATACCTACGAGCAGTACTTC.

In its sample, this clonotype was seen a few times. The chain carries TRBV20-1 and TRBJ2-7, with D possibly being TRBD2 (5 bases). The length of the CDR3 is 12 residues. Per germline, CDR1 DFQATT and CDR2 SNEGSKA (reference sequence). Trimming took off 8 bases at V and 3 bases at J, with 14 bases between the two ends. The CDR3 sequence: CSTRTRNYEQYF. CDR3 coding DNA: TGCAGTACCAGGACTCGCAACTACGAGCAGTACTTC.

The sample holds many counts of this clonotype. The CDR3 DNA reads as TGTGCCAGCAGCCCCCCTGGGACAGGGTACTACGAGCAGTACTTC. Amino acids: CASSPPGTGYYEQYF. The rearrangement uses TRBV5-8 and TRBJ2-7; 9 nucleotides line up with TRBD1. Germline V gene data show CDR1 as SGHTS and CDR2 as YDEGEE. Losses at the gene ends were 4 bases for V and 3 bases for J; bases not matched to a gene: 8. The CDR3 covers 15 residues. The full variable domain, rest sourced from reference TRBV5-8 and TRBJ2-7, is EAGVTQSPTHLIKTRGQQATLRCSPISGHTSVYWYQQALGLGLQFLLWYDEGEERNRGNFPPRFSGRQFPNYSSELNVNALELEDSALYLCASSPPGTGYYEQYFGPGTRLTVT.